This TCR beta chain was identified in a study of regulatory T cells in long-lasting Graves disease. Building of the TCR beta libraries involved iRepertoire HTBI primers and Arm-PCR of CDR3 regions. TCRdb reprocessed the multiplex PCR reads with MiXCR, giving one entry per CDR3 protein. The sample lists about 380,000 distinct CDR3 sequences, around 15% seen once, with about 20% in the top ten. This clonotype was recorded many times. Time point indicated: newly diagnosed GD, antithyroid drugs for less than 3 months. PBMCs were the source of the RNA used for TCR sequencing. The sequenced sample was peripheral blood mononuclear cells (PBMCs), obtained at new diagnosis, from a patient treated with antithyroid drugs. This receptor was taken from a female donor with Graves disease.

CDR3 sequence: CASSMAEGYTF. CDR3 coding DNA: TGTGCCAGTTCAATGGCGGAAGGCTACACCTTC. The V call is TRBV19, the J call TRBJ1-2; D gene uncertain. Germline V lookup: CDR1 LNHDA, CDR2 SQIVND (reference sequence). The V and J ends lost 8 bases and 8 bases respectively, with 12 bases between them. CDR3 length: 11 amino acids.